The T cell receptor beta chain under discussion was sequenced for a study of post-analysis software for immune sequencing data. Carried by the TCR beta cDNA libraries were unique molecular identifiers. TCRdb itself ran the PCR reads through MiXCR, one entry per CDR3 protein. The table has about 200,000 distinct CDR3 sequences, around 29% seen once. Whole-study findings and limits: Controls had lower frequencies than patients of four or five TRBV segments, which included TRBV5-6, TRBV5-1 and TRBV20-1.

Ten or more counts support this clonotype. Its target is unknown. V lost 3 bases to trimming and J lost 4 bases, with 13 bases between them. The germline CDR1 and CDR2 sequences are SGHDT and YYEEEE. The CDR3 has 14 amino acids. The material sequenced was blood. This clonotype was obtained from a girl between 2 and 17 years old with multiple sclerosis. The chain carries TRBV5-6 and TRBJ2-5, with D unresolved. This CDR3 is CASSSVGSGETQYF. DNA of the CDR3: TGTGCCAGCAGCTCCGTCGGGTCCGGAGAGACCCAGTACTTC.